The clone carrying this T cell receptor (beta chain) came up a few times. The target antigen is unknown. Per the germline V gene, CDR1 is MNHEY and CDR2 is SMNVEV (reference sequence). The CDR3 spans 16 residues. Trimming left V 5 bases short and J 1 base short, with 14 bases between. The sample's time point: persistent/refractory GD, antithyroid drugs over 5 years with positive TRAb. With RNA extracted from PBMCs as input, the TCR library was made. The data derive from a study of regulatory T cells in long-lasting Graves disease. Study-level findings and limits: TRBV28, TRBJ1-2 and TRBJ2-5 were segments that persistent disease favored. Persistent Graves' disease cases displayed lower TCR diversity than newly diagnosed ones.

Building the TCR beta libraries relied on iRepertoire HTBI primers, and CDR3 regions underwent Arm-PCR. From the multiplex PCR reads, TCRdb called clonotypes with MiXCR, one entry per CDR3 protein. The sample holds under 500,000 distinct CDR3 sequences, about a fifth seen once. The sample was peripheral blood mononuclear cells (PBMCs), taken when the disease was refractory, from a patient treated with antithyroid drugs. The chain links TRBV27 to TRBJ2-2; D possibly corresponds to TRBD2 (7 bases). The receptor was isolated from a female donor with Graves disease. Here the CDR3 reads CASSPWGGRNTGELFF. In DNA, the CDR3 is TGTGCCAGCAGTCCTTGGGGGGGCCGGAACACCGGGGAGCTGTTTTTT.